This T cell receptor (beta chain) was sequenced in a study of blood T cell repertoires in COVID-19. On the study more broadly: Both acute and convalescent COVID-19 samples were obtained from the United States, Italy and Spain. From T cells, B-cell-depleted T cells, or PBMCs came the material, which was cDNA or gDNA.

Assay used: immunoSEQ multiplex PCR; TCRdb lists only in-frame clones, some missing. The sample gives under 200,000 clones, 65% to 90% of which show up once; 1.5% to 1.7% is in the top ten. With 2 bases clipped from V and 7 bases from J, the junction kept 22 bases outside the gene matches. Per germline, CDR1 SGHTA and CDR2 FQGTGA. The CDR3 contains 19 residues. Sequenced input: peripheral blood. This receptor was taken from a human donor in a cohort sampled during active COVID-19. The J gene is TRBJ2-7, the V gene TRBV7-3; 8 positions match TRBD2. As DNA, the CDR3 is TGTGCCAGCAGCTTACCCCGTGGCGGGAGGCCCAAGGACGCAGGGGAGCAGTACTTC. It translates to CASSLPRGGRPKDAGEQYF. The full variable domain, in which reference TRBV7-3 and TRBJ2-7 provide the parts outside the CDR3, is GAGVSQTPSNKVTEKGKYVELRCDPISGHTALYWYRQSLGQGPEFLIYFQGTGAADDSGLPNDRFFAVRPEGSVSTLKIQRTERGDSAVYLCASSLPRGGRPKDAGEQYFGPGTRLTVT.